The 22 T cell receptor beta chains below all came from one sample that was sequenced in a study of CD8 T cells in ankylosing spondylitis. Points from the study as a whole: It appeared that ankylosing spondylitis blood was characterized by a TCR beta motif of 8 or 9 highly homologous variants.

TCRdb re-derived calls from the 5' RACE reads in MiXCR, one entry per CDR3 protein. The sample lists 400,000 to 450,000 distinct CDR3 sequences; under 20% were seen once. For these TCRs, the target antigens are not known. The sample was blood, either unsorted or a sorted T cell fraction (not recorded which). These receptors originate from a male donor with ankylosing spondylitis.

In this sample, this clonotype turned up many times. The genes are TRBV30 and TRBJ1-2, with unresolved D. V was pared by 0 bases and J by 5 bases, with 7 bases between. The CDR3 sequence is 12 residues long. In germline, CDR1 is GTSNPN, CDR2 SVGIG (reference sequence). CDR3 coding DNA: TGTGCCTGGAGTGTGATCTCGTATGGCTACACCTTC. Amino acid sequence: CAWSVISYGYTF.

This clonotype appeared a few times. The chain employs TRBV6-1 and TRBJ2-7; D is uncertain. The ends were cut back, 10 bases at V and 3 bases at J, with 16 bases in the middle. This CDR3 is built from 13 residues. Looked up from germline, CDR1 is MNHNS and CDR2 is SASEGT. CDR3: CAIRNMPYYEQYF. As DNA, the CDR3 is TGTGCCATCCGGAACATGCCTTACTACGAGCAGTACTTC.

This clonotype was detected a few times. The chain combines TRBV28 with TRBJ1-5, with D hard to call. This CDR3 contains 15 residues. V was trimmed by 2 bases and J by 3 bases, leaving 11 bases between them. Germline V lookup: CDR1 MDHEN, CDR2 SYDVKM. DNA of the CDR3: TGTGCCAGCAGTTTAGTGGGCGGCCCCAATCAGCCCCAGCATTTT. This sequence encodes CASSLVGGPNQPQHF.

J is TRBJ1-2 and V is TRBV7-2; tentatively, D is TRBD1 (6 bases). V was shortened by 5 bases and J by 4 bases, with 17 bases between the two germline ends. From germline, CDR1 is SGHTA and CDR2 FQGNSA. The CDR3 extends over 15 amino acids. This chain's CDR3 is CASSLTHRQVYGYTF. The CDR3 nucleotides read TGTGCCAGCAGCCTCACCCATCGACAGGTCTATGGCTACACCTTC.

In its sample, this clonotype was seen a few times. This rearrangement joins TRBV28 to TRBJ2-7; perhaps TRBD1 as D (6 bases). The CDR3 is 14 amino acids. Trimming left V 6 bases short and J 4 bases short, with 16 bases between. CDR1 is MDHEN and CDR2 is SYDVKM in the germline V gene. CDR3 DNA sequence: TGTGCCAGCAGGGGGGCCGGCGAGGTTTACGAGCAGTACTTC. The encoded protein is CASRGAGEVYEQYF.

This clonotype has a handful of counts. The CDR3 here is CSAPIAGANTQYF. CDR3 DNA: TGCAGTGCTCCGATAGCGGGAGCCAATACGCAGTATTTT. This rearrangement joins TRBV20-1 to TRBJ2-3; 9 bases agree with TRBD2. Germline-derived CDR1 and CDR2 are DFQATT and SNEGSKA (reference sequence). The junction had 7 bases not matched to a gene; V was cut back by 5 bases and J by 7 bases. The CDR3 is 13 residues long.

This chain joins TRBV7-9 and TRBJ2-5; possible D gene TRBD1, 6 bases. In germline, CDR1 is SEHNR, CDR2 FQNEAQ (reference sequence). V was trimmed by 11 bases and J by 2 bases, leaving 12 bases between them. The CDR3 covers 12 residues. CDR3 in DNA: TGTGCCGTTCCGGGACAACAAGAGACCCAGTACTTC. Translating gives CAVPGQQETQYF. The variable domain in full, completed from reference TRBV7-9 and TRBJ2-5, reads DTGVSQNPRHKITKRGQNVTFRCDPISEHNRLYWYRQTLGQGPEFLTYFQNEAQLEKSRLLSDRFSAERPKGSFSTLEIQRTEQGDSAMYLCAVPGQQETQYFGPGTRLLVL.

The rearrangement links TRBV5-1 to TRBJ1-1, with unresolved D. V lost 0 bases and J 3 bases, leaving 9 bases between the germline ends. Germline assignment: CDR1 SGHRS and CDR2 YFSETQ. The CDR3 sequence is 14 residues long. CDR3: CASSLAGIDTEAFF. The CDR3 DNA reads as TGCGCCAGCAGCTTGGCGGGTATCGACACTGAAGCTTTCTTT.

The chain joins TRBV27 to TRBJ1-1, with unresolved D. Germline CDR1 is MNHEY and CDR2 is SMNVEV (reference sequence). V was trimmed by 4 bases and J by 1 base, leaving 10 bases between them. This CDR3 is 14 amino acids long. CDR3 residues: CASSWRPRNTEAFF. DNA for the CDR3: TGTGCCAGCAGTTGGCGACCCAGGAACACTGAAGCTTTCTTT.

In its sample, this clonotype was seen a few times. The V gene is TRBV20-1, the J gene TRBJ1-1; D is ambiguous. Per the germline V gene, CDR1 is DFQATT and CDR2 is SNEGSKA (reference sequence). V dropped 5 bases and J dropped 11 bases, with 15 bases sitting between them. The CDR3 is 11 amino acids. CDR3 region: CSAPRQGSAFF. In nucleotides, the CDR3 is TGCAGTGCTCCCAGGCAAGGGTCGGCTTTCTTT.

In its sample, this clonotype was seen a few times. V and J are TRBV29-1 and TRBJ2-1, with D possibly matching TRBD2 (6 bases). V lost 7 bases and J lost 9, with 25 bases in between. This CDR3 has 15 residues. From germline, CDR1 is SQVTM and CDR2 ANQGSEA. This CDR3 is CSARRGRENGVEQFF. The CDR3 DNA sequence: TGCAGCGCCCGGAGAGGACGGGAGAATGGGGTTGAGCAGTTCTTC.

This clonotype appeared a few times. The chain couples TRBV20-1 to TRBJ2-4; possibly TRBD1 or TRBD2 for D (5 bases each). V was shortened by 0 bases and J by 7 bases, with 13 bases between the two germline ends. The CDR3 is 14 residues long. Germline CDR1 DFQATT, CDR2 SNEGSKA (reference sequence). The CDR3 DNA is TGCAGTGCTAGAGAAACCGGGACCGGGAACATTCAGTACTTC. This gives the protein CSARETGTGNIQYF.

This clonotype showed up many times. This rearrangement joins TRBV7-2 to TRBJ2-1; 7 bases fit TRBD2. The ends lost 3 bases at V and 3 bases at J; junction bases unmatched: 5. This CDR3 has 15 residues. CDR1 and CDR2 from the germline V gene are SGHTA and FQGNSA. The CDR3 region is CASSLGRTSYNEQFF. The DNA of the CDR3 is TGTGCCAGCAGCTTGGGACGGACTAGCTACAATGAGCAGTTCTTC.

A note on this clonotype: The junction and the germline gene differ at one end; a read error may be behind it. In nucleotides, the CDR3 is TGTGCCAGCAGCCGCGGGACAGATTCCTACAATGAGCGGTTCTTC. Translated, it gives CASSRGTDSYNERFF. The chain carries TRBV3-1 and TRBJ2-1, with D maybe TRBD1 (7 bases). Germline V gene sequence: CDR1 LGHDT, CDR2 YNNKEL (reference sequence). The CDR3 has 15 amino acids.

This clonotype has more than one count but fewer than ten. CDR3 amino acids: CASSPEWGGDQPQHF. The CDR3 bases are TGTGCCAGCAGCCCGGAGTGGGGGGGAGATCAGCCCCAGCATTTT. V usage is TRBV7-2 and J usage is TRBJ1-5; tentatively, D is TRBD1 (5 bases). Germline loops: CDR1 SGHTA, CDR2 FQGNSA. Trimming left V 5 bases short and J 5 bases short, with 16 bases between. The CDR3 contains 15 residues.

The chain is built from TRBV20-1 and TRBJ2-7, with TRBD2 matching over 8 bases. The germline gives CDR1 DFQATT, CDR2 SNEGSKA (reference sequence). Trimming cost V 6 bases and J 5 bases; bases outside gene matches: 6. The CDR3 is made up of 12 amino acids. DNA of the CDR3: TGCAGTGCGCCGGGAGGGCCTAACGAGCAGTACTTC. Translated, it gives CSAPGGPNEQYF.

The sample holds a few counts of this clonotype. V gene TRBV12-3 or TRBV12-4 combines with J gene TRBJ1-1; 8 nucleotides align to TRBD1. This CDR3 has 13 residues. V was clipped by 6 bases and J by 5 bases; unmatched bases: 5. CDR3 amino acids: CASRLTGDTEAFF. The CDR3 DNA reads TGTGCCAGCAGACTGACAGGGGATACTGAAGCTTTCTTT.

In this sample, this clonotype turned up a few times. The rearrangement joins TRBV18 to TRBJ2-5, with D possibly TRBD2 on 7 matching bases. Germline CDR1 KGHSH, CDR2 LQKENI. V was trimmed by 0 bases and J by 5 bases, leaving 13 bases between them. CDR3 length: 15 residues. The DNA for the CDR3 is TGTGCCAGCTCACCACCGGGGGGGCGAGGTGAGACCCAGTACTTC. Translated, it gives CASSPPGGRGETQYF.

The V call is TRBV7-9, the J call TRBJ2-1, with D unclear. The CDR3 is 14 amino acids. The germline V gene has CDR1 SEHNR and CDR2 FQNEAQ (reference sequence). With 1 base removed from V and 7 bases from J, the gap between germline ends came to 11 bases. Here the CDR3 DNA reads TGTGCCAGCAGCTTAGTTCCAGACTTGAATGAGCAGTTCTTC. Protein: CASSLVPDLNEQFF. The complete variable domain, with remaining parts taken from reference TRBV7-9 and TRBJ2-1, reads DTGVSQNPRHKITKRGQNVTFRCDPISEHNRLYWYRQTLGQGPEFLTYFQNEAQLEKSRLLSDRFSAERPKGSFSTLEIQRTEQGDSAMYLCASSLVPDLNEQFFGPGTRLTVL.

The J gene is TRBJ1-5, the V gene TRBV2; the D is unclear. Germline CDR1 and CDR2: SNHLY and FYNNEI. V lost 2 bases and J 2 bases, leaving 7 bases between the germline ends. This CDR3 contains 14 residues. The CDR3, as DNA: TGTGCCAGCAGTGAATTGCGGGGCAATCAGCCCCAGCATTTT. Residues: CASSELRGNQPQHF.

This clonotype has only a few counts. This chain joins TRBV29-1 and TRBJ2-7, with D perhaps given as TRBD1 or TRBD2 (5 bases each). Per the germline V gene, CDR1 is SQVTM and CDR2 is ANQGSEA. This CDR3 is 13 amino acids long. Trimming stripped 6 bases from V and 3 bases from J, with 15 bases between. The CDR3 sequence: CSVGRDGDYEQYF. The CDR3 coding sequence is TGCAGCGTGGGCCGGGACGGAGACTACGAGCAGTACTTC.

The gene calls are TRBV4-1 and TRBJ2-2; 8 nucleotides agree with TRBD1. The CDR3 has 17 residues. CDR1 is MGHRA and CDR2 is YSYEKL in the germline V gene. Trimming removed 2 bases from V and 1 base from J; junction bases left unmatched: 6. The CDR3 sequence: CASSQQTGTGNTGELFF. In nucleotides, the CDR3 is TGCGCCAGCAGCCAACAGACCGGGACAGGGAACACCGGGGAGCTGTTTTTT.